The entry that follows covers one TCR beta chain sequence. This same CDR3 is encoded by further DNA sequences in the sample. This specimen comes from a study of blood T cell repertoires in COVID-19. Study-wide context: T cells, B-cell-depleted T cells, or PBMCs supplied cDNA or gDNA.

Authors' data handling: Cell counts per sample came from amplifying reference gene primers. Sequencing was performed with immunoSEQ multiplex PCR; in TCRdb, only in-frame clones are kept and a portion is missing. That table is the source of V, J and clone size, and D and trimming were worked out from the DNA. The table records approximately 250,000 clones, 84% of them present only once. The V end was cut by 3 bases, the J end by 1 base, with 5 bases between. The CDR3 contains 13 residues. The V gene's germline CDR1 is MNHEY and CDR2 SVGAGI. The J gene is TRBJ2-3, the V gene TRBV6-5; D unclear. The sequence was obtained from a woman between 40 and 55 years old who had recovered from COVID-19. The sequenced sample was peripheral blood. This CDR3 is CASSYPGTDTQYF. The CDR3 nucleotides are TGTGCCAGCAGTTATCCTGGCACAGATACGCAGTATTTT.